This TCR beta chain appears in the sequencing data of a study of blood T cell repertoires in COVID-19 (dated by TCRdb to 2020 to 2021). For context, the study as a whole: Collaborator samples came from the United States, Italy and Spain and covered acute and convalescent phases of COVID-19. The prospective study material was composed of cDNA or gDNA derived from T cells, B-cell-depleted T cells, or PBMCs. The dataset comprised deeply sampled blood TCRbeta repertoires from subjects exposed to, actively infected with, or recovered from COVID-19. Where available, HLA class I and class II types were obtained from metadata supplied by the sample provider rather than from assay-based typing. A de-identified subject ID, COVID-19 status, age in years and sex were almost always included in the sample metadata. The repertoires were released in a freely available public database meant as a resource for research on the immune response to SARS-CoV-2. The samples were drawn from the first 160 participants of the ongoing ImmuneRACE study and from under 1,500 subjects provided by 6 global collaborators.

In Seattle, one collaborating source enrolled patients while the infection was active and tracked those patients longitudinally over the course of disease. The collaborating institutions used their own protocols to collect whole blood in K2EDTA tubes. For TCRbeta analysis, collaborators shipped samples in one of three forms: frozen whole blood, isolated PBMCs, or DNA extracted from either of those sample types. As to this clone: Its binding antigen is unknown. No qualities accompany the bases; no much larger clone lies one base away.

Including cysteine and phenylalanine, the CDR3 has 17 amino acids. The only DNA kept is the CDR3, 51 bases in frame from the first base. Looking up the germline V gene yields CDR1 KGHSH and CDR2 LQKENI. Trimming removed 2 bases from V and 7 bases from J; the gene matches leave 14 bases unexplained. What the study reported, not specific to this receptor: The quantity of clinical and demographic metadata differed by source and by participant and was supplied without curation.

TCRbeta CDR3 regions were amplified from genomic DNA using the immunoSEQ Assay, a bias-controlled multiplex PCR. The authors' pipeline ran thus. The number of nucleated cells in each sample was estimated by amplification of reference gene primers within the assay. To quantify the absolute abundance of each unique TCRbeta CDR3 rearrangement, sequence reads were collapsed and filtered. Productive Simpson clonality was computed per sample as the square root of Simpson's diversity index over productive rearrangements. As stored in TCRdb, this immuneACCESS dataset retains in-frame rearrangements with V and J assigned. A fraction of the clones does not appear; measured against another copy, unresolved V genes explain less than half of the discrepancy, and the remainder lacks a known reason. The V and J calls and the clone size are those of that table, but D and trimming were determined from the DNA. For this sample there are approximately 170,000 clones; 80% to 95% appear just once. The top ten constitute roughly 1.9% of the sample.

The TCR was taken from a woman aged 55-70 years with COVID-19, enrolled during active disease. The V and J genes are TRBV18 and TRBJ1-2, with TRBD1 matching 9 junction bases. Sample: peripheral blood. The nucleotide sequence is TGTGCCAGCTCACCAGGGACAGGGAAATATGTTTTTCGTGGCTACACCTTC. The translation is CASSPGTGKYVFRGYTF. Reference TRBV18 and TRBJ1-2 proteins supply the regions before and after the CDR3; the full variable domain is: NAGVMQNPRHLVRRRGQEARLRCSPMKGHSHVYWYRQLPEEGLKFMVYLQKENIIDESGMPKERFSAEFPKEGPSILRIQQVVRGDSAAYFCASSPGTGKYVFRGYTFGSGTRLTVV.